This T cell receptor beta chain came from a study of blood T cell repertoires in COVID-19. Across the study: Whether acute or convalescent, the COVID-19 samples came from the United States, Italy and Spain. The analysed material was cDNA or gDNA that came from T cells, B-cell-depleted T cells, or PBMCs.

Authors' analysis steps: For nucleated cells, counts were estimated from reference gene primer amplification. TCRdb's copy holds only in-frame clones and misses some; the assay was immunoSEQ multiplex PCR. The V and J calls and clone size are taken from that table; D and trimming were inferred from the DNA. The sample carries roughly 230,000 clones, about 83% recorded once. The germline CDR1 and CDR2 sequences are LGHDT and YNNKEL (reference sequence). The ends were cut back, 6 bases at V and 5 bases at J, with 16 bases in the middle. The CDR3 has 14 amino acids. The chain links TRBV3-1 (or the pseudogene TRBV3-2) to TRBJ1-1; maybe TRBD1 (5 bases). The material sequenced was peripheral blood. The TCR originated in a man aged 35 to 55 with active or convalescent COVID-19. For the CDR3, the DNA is TGTGCCAGCAGTCTGACAGAGGGGAGGACTGAAGCTTTCTTT. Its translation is CASSLTEGRTEAFF.